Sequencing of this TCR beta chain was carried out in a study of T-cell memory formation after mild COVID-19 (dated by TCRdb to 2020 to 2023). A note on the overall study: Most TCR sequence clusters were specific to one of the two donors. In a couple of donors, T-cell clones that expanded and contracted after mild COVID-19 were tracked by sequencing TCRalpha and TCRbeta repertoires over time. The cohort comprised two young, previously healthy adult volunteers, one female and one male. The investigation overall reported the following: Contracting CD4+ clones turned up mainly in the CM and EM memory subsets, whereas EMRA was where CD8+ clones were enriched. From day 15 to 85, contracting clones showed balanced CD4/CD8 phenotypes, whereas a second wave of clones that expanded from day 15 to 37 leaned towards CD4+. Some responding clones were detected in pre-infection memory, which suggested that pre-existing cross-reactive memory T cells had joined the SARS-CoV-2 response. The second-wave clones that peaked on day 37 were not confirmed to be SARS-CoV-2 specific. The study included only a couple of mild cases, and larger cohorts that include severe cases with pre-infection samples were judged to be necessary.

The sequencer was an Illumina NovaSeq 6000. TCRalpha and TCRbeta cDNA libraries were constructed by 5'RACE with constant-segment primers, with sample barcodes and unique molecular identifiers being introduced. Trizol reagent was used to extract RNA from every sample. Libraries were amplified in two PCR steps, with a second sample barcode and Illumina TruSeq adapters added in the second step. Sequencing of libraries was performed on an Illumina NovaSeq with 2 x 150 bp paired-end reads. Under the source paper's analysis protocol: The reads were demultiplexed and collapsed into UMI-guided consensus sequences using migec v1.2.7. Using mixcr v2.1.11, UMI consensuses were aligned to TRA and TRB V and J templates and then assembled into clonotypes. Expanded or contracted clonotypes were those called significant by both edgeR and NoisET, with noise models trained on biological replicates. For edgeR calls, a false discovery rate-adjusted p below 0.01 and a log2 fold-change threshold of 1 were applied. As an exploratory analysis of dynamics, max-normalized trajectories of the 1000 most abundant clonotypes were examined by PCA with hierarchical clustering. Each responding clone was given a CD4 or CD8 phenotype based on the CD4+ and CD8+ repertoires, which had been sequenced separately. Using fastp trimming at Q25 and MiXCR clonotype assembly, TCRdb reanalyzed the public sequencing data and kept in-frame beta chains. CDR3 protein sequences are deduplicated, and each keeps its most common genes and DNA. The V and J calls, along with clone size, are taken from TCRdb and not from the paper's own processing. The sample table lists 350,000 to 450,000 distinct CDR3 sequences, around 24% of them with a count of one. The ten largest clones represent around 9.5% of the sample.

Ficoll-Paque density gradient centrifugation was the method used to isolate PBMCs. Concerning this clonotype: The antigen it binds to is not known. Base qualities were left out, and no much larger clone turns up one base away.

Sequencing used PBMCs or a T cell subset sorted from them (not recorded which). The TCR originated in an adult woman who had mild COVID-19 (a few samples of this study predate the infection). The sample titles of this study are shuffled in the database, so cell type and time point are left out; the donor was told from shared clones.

The CDR3 reads CASSQGLDYLTGELFF. The nucleotide sequence is given as TGTGCCAGCAGCCAGGGGCTGGACTACCTCACCGGGGAGCTGTTTTTT. The V and J genes are TRBV7-3 and TRBJ2-2; the D gene is perhaps TRBD1 or TRBD2, each of them matching over 6 bases. From cysteine to phenylalanine, the CDR3 is 16 amino acids long. The CDR3 DNA has 48 bases and is translated from base 1. CDR1 and CDR2, per the germline V gene, are SGHTA and FQGTGA. Cut back by 5 bases and 4 bases, the V and J ends lie 17 bases apart.